Below are 14 T cell receptor beta chains sequenced from a single sample in a study of blood T cells in healthy people across ages. With a J-beta primer mix and a sample-barcoded 5' primer, a second PCR ran about 7 to 12 cycles. TCRdb reprocessed the 5' RACE reads with MiXCR, giving one entry per CDR3 protein. Of 700,000 to 1,000,000 distinct CDR3 sequences in the sample, about 42% were seen once. The source material was blood. The receptors shown here come from a man in his sixties in good health.

This clonotype has more than one count but fewer than ten. This rearrangement joins TRBV6-2 or TRBV6-3 to TRBJ1-1; 7 bases are shared with TRBD1. V shed 4 bases, J shed 8 bases, and the junction held 4 bases outside the gene matches. From germline, CDR1 is MNHEY and CDR2 SVGEGT. The CDR3 has 12 amino acids. The CDR3 DNA sequence: TGTGCCAGCAGTTCCCGGGGACAGGAAGCTTTCTTT. This codes for CASSSRGQEAFF.

This clonotype was observed a few times. The chain has TRBV3-1 and TRBJ2-7; D is uncertain. CDR3 length equals 14 residues. V was cut by 3 bases and J by 2 bases, with 11 bases left in between. In germline, CDR1 is LGHDT, CDR2 YNNKEL (reference sequence). This CDR3 is CASSHPQRTYEQYF. The CDR3 bases are TGTGCCAGCAGCCACCCCCAACGGACCTACGAGCAGTACTTC.

This clonotype was seen a few times. This chain uses TRBV28 with TRBJ2-7; 9 nucleotides align to TRBD1. CDR3 length: 15 amino acids. Trimming at V came to 4 bases and at J to 4 bases, leaving 8 bases not matched to a gene. Germline assignment: CDR1 MDHEN and CDR2 SYDVKM. CDR3 protein: CASSSIGQGSYEQYF. DNA for the CDR3: TGTGCCAGCAGTTCGATCGGACAGGGGTCATACGAGCAGTACTTC.

The gene calls are TRBV11-1 and TRBJ1-6, with D possibly TRBD1 on 5 matching bases. With 5 bases removed from V and 4 bases from J, the gap between germline ends came to 15 bases. CDR1 SGHAT and CDR2 FQDESV come from the germline V gene (reference sequence). The CDR3 length is 16 residues. The CDR3: CASSLGQGLYNSPLHF. The CDR3 coding sequence is TGTGCCAGCAGCCTCGGCCAGGGTCTGTATAATTCACCCCTCCACTTT.

The CDR3 DNA sequence: TGTGCCAGCAGCTTATATGAGGCGGTAGGGAAGACCTACGAGCAGTACTTC. Translated: CASSLYEAVGKTYEQYF. The chain couples TRBV7-2 to TRBJ2-7; D is undetermined. V lost 2 bases and J lost 2, with 19 bases in between. This CDR3 spans 17 amino acids. CDR1 and CDR2 (germline): SGHTA, FQGNSA.

V usage is TRBV27 and J usage is TRBJ1-4; 9 bases are shared with TRBD1. The CDR3 has 11 residues. Germline V gene sequence: CDR1 MNHEY, CDR2 SMNVEV (reference sequence). V trimming: 4 bases; J trimming: 16 bases; junction bases outside the gene matches: 4. The CDR3 loop is CASSSGQGRFF. The CDR3 nucleotides are TGTGCCAGCAGTTCCGGACAGGGGCGGTTTTTT.

The gene calls are TRBV7-2 and TRBJ2-7, with D tentatively TRBD2 (6 bases). V shed 1 base and J shed 4 bases, with 11 bases lying between them. The CDR3 totals 14 residues. The germline gives CDR1 SGHTA, CDR2 FQGNSA. Written as DNA, the CDR3 is TGTGCCAGCAGCTTAGGGGGGACTTCTTACGAGCAGTACTTC. Translation gives CASSLGGTSYEQYF.

In its sample, this clonotype was seen many times. This rearrangement joins TRBV7-2 to TRBJ2-7, with D tentatively TRBD1 (6 bases). Trimming shortened V by 5 bases and J by 2 bases, and 16 bases separated the two germline ends. The CDR3 has 15 residues. In germline, CDR1 is SGHTA, CDR2 FQGNSA. The CDR3: CASSAQTGSTYEQYF. The CDR3 DNA reads as TGTGCCAGCAGCGCACAGACAGGTTCTACCTACGAGCAGTACTTC.

The chain recombines TRBV5-5 with TRBJ1-6; 10 nucleotides align to TRBD1. V gave up 5 bases and J gave up 9 bases; unmatched junction bases: 5. CDR3 length: 14 residues. Per germline, CDR1 SGHKS and CDR2 YYEKEE (reference sequence). The CDR3 coding sequence is TGTGCCAGCAGTGCCGGGACAGGGGCTTCACCCCTCCACTTT. Translation gives CASSAGTGASPLHF.

This clonotype was counted a few times. The V call is TRBV20-1, the J call TRBJ2-1; the match to TRBD2 covers 10 bases. The CDR3 totals 14 residues. V shed 6 bases and J 8 bases; nucleotides not matched to a gene: 10. Germline CDR1 and CDR2: DFQATT and SNEGSKA (reference sequence). DNA for the CDR3: TGCAGTGCCCGGACTAGCGGTAGGGGGTATGAGCAGTTCTTC. It yields the protein CSARTSGRGYEQFF.

For the CDR3, the DNA is TGCGCCAGCAGCTTGGCTCCGACAGGATTGGAAGGAATTGGTGGCTACACCTTC. Translated: CASSLAPTGLEGIGGYTF. The chain links TRBV5-1 to TRBJ1-2, with a tentative D call TRBD1 (6 bases). This CDR3 region has 18 residues. Germline assignment: CDR1 SGHRS and CDR2 YFSETQ. Between the trimmed V and J ends, which lost 0 bases and 7 bases, there was a span of 25 bases.

The sample holds a few counts of this clonotype. The chain links TRBV5-1 to TRBJ2-7, with D possibly TRBD1 on 5 matching bases. CDR3 length: 14 amino acids. Trimming left V 7 bases short and J 4 bases short, with 18 bases between. Germline V gene lookup returns CDR1 SGHRS and CDR2 YFSETQ. The CDR3 DNA reads as TGCGCCAGCCAAGACGCCGGAAGGGGATACGAGCAGTACTTC. This encodes CASQDAGRGYEQYF.

This clonotype has a handful of counts. The chain recombines TRBV24-1 with TRBJ1-1; D may be TRBD1 (5 bases). CDR1 KGHDR and CDR2 SFDVKD come from the germline V gene. Trimming took off 7 bases at V and 4 bases at J, with 9 bases between the two ends. The CDR3 loop spans 12 amino acids. The chain's CDR3 is CATSLTGTEAFF. DNA for the CDR3: TGTGCCACCAGCCTTACAGGCACTGAAGCTTTCTTT.

The chain combines TRBV30 with TRBJ2-5; D is uncertain. Trimming took 2 bases from V and 5 from J, leaving 9 bases between them. CDR3 length: 12 residues. Germline V gene lookup returns CDR1 GTSNPN and CDR2 SVGIG (reference sequence). The CDR3 protein is CAWSRPGETQYF. The CDR3 DNA reads as TGTGCCTGGAGTAGGCCGGGCGAGACCCAGTACTTC. Full variable domain (rest looked up from reference TRBV30 and TRBJ2-5): SQTIHQWPATLVQPVGSPLSLECTVEGTSNPNLYWYRQAAGRGLQLLFYSVGIGQISSEVPQNLSASRPQDRQFILSSKKLLLSDSGFYLCAWSRPGETQYFGPGTRLLVL.